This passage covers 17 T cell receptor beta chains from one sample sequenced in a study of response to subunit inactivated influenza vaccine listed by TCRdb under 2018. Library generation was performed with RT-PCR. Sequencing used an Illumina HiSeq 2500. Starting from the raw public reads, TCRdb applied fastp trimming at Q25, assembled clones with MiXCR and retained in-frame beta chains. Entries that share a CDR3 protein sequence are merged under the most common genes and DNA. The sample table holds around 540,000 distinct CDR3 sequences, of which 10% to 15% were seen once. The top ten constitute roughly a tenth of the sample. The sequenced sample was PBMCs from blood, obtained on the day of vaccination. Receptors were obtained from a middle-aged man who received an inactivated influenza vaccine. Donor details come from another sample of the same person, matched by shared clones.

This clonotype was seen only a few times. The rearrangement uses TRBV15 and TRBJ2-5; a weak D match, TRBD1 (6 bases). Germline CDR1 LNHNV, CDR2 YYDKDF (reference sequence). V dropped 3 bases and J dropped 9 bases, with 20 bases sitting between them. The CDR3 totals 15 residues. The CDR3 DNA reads TGTGCCACCAGCAGTACAGGAGACAGGAGTGGGGCCCAGTACTTC. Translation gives CATSSTGDRSGAQYF.

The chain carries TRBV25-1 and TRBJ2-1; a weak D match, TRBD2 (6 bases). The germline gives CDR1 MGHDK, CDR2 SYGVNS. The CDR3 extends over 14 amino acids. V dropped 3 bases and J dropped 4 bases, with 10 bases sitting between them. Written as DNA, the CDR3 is TGTGCCAGCAGTGACCGGGACTTTTACAATGAGCAGTTCTTC. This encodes CASSDRDFYNEQFF.

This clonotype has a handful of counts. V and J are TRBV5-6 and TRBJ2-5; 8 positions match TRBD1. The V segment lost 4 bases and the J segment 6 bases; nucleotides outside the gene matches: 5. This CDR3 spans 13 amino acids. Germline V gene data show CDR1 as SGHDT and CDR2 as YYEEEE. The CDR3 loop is CASSPDRVQTQYF. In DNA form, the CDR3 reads TGTGCCAGCAGCCCGGACAGGGTACAGACCCAGTACTTC.

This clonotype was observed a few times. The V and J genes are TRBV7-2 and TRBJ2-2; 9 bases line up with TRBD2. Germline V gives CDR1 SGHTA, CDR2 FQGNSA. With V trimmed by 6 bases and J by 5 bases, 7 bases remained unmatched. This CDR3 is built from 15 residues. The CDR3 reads CASRSGTSLTGELFF. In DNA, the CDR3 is TGTGCCAGCAGATCCGGGACTAGCCTAACCGGGGAGCTGTTTTTT.

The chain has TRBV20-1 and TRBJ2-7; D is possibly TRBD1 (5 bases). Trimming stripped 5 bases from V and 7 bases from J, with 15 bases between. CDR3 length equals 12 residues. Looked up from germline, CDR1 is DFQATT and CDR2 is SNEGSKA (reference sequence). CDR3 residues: CSAPRGAMEQYF. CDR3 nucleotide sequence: TGCAGTGCTCCCCGTGGGGCCATGGAGCAGTACTTC.

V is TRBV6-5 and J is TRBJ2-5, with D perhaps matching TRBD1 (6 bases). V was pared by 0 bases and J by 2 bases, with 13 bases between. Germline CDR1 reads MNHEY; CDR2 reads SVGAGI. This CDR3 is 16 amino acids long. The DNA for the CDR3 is TGTGCCAGCAGTTACTCTACTTGGACAGTACAAGAGACCCAGTACTTC. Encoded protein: CASSYSTWTVQETQYF.

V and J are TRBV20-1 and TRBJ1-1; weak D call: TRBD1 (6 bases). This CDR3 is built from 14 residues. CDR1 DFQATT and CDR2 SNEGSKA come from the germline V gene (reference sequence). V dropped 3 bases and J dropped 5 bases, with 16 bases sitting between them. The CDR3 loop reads CSASIQGQGTEAFF. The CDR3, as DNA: TGCAGTGCTAGCATTCAGGGGCAGGGGACTGAAGCTTTCTTT.

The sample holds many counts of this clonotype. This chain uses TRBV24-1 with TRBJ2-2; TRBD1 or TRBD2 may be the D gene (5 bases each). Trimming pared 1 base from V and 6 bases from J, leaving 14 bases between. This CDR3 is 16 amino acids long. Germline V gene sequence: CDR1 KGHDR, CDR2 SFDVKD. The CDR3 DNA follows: TGTGCCACCAGTGATTTAGGGCAGGGAGTCGCCGGGGAGCTGTTTTTT. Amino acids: CATSDLGQGVAGELFF.

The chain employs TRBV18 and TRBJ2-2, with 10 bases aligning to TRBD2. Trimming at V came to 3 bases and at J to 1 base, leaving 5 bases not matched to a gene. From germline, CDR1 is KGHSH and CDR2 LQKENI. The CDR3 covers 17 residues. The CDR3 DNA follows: TGTGCCAGCTCACCGCGGACTAGCGGACTGAACACCGGGGAGCTGTTTTTT. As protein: CASSPRTSGLNTGELFF.

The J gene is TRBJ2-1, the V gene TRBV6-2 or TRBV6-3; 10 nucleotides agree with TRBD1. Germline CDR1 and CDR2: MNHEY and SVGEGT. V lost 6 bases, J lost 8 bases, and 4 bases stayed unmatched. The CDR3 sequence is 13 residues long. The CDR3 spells CASRKTGGDEQFF. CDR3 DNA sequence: TGTGCCAGCAGAAAGACAGGGGGCGATGAGCAGTTCTTC.

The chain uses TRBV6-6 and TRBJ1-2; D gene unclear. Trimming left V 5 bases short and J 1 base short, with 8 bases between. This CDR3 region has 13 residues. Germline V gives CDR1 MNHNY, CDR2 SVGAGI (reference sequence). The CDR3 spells CASSRGYNYGYTF. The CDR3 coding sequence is TGTGCCAGCAGTCGAGGTTATAACTATGGCTACACCTTC.

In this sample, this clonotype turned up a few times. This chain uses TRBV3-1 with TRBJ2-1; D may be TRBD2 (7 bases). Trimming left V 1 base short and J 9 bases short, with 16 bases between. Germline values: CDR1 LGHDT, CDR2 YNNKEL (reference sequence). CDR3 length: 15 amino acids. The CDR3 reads CASSQGHLGGAEQFF. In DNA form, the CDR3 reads TGTGCCAGCAGCCAAGGGCACCTTGGGGGGGCTGAGCAGTTCTTC.

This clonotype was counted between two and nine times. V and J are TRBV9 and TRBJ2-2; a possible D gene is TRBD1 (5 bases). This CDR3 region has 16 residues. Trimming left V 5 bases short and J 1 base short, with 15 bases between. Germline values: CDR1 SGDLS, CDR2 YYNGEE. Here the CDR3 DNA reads TGTGCCAGCAGTTTCTCACAGGACGTGAACACCGGGGAGCTGTTTTTT. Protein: CASSFSQDVNTGELFF.

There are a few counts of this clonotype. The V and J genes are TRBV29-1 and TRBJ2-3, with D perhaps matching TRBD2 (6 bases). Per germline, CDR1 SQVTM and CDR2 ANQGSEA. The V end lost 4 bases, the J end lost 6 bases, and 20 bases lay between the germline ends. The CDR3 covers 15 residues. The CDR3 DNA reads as TGCAGCGTTGGGTCCCCGATGGGGGGTACTGATACGCAGTATTTT. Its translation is CSVGSPMGGTDTQYF.

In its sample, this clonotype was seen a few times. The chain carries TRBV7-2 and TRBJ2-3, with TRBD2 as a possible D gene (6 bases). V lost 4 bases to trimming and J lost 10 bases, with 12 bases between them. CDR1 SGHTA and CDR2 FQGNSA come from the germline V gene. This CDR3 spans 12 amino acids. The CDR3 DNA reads TGTGCCAGCAGCTCGGGGACTTTTCCGCAGTATTTT. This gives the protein CASSSGTFPQYF. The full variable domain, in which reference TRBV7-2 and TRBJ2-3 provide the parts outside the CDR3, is GAGVSQSPSNKVTEKGKDVELRCDPISGHTALYWYRQSLGQGLEFLIYFQGNSAPDKSGLPSDRFSAERTGGSVSTLTIQRTQQEDSAVYLCASSSGTFPQYFGPGTRLTVL.

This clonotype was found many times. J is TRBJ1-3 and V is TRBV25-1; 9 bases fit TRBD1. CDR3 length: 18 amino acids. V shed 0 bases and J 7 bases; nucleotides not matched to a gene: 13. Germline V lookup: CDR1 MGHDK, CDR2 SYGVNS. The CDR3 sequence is CASSEYLYTGTGKNTIYF. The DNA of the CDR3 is TGTGCCAGCAGTGAATACCTCTATACCGGGACAGGGAAGAACACCATATATTTT.

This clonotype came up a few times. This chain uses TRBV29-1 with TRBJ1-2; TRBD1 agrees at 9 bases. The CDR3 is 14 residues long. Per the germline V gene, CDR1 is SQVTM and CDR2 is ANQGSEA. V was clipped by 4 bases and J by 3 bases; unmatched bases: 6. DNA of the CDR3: TGCAGCGTTGTGGACAGGGGAGGGTACTATGGCTACACCTTC. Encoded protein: CSVVDRGGYYGYTF.